This T cell receptor (beta chain) appears in the sequencing data of a study of CD8+CD57+ T cells in acquired aplastic anemia. The V end was cut by 5 bases, the J end by 7 bases, with 8 bases between. Per the germline V gene, CDR1 is SGHTA and CDR2 is FQGNSA. The CDR3 consists of 12 residues. The use of genomic DNA as template underpinned the TCR beta VDJ and CDR3 profiling. MiXCR was run by TCRdb on the reads, yielding one entry per CDR3 protein. The table has about 200,000 distinct CDR3 sequences, around three fifths seen once. In regard to this clonotype: The antigen remains undetermined.

Study outcomes and limitations: It was found that approximately 29 CD8+ CDR3 sequences were shared between patients and controls.

The sequenced patients had an expansion of CD8+CD57+ cells seen by flow cytometry. The source of this sequence is a human donor with aplastic anemia. The sample taken for sequencing was sorted CD4+, CD8+, or CD8+CD57+ T cells (not recorded which) from PBMCs. The chain carries TRBV7-2 and TRBJ2-2, with D unclear. As DNA, the CDR3 is TGTGCCAGCAGCCTGCAGCACGGGGAGCTGTTTTTT. It is translated as CASSLQHGELFF.